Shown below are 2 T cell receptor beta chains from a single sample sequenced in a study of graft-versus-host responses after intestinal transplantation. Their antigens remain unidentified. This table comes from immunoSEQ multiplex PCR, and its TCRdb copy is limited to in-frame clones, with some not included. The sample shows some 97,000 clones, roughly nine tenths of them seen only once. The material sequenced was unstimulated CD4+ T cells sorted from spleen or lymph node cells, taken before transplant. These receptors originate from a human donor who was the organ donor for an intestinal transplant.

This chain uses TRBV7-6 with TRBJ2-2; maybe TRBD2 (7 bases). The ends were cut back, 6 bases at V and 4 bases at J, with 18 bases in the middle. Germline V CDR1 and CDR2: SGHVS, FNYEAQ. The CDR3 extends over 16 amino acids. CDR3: CASRAGGGGSTGELFF. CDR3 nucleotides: TGTGCCAGCAGGGCCGGCGGGGGCGGTAGCACCGGGGAGCTGTTTTTT.

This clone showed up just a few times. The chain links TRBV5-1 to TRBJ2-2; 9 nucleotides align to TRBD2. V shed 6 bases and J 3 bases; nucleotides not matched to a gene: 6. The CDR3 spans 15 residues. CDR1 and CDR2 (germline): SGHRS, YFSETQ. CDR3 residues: CASKDLAGYTGELFF. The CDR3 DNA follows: TGCGCCAGCAAGGATCTAGCGGGGTACACCGGGGAGCTGTTTTTT.